This is a list of T cell receptor beta chains from one sample in a study of T cells in Graves' hyperthyroidism and ophthalmopathy. TCRdb re-called the multiplex PCR reads with MiXCR, one entry per CDR3 protein. This table holds about 480,000 distinct CDR3 sequences, 13% to 15% found once. Sequences were obtained from blood. The receptors stem from a woman under 30 with Graves' hyperthyroidism. The CDR3 runs from the conserved cysteine through the conserved F or W. Fields, in order: clone size, V gene, D gene, J gene, CDR3 protein, CDR3 DNA. The D gene is left open where the match is weak. Not all rows give a size; the values are once, few, many and, for expanded clones, a class.

many	TRBV11-2	-	TRBJ2-6	CASSLVAGRGGLVGANVLTF	TGTGCCAGCAGCTTAGTGGCGGGGAGGGGGGGCCTTGTTGGGGCCAACGTCCTGACTTTC
many	TRBV25-1	-	TRBJ2-7	CASSDSGAASSYEQYF	TGTGCCAGCAGTGATAGTGGGGCAGCGAGCTCCTACGAGCAGTACTTC
many	TRBV20-1	-	TRBJ2-1	CSARAPKGVLFYEQFF	TGCAGTGCTAGAGCCCCAAAGGGGGTCCTTTTTTATGAGCAGTTCTTC
-	TRBV7-6	-	TRBJ2-3	CASSLALGIGPDTQYF	TGTGCCAGCAGCTTAGCGCTAGGCATCGGGCCAGATACGCAGTATTTT
-	TRBV9	-	TRBJ2-2	CASSVFSGVDTGELFF	TGTGCCAGCAGCGTATTTTCAGGGGTGGACACCGGGGAGCTGTTTTTT
many	TRBV11-1	TRBD2	TRBJ2-1	CASSLGGGLNNEQFF	TGTGCCAGCAGCTTAGGGGGGGGTTTGAACAATGAGCAGTTCTTC
many	TRBV6-1	-	TRBJ2-5	CASSDGISTSPNQETQYF	TGTGCCAGCAGTGACGGTATTTCTACTAGCCCAAATCAAGAGACCCAGTACTTC
many	TRBV18	-	TRBJ2-1	CASSPPGGETYNEQFF	TGTGCCAGCTCACCCCCAGGCGGAGAAACCTACAATGAGCAGTTCTTC
-	TRBV30	-	TRBJ1-3	CAWSQGLANTIYF	TGTGCCTGGAGCCAGGGGTTGGCTAACACCATATATTTT
many	TRBV3-1	TRBD2	TRBJ2-1	CASKLGGRGVDEQFF	TGTGCCAGCAAGTTGGGAGGGAGGGGAGTGGATGAGCAGTTCTTC
many	TRBV10-3	-	TRBJ1-2	CAIKRNQGYGYTF	TGTGCCATCAAGAGAAATCAGGGCTATGGCTACACCTTC
-	TRBV9	TRBD2	TRBJ2-5	CASSDGASGAIETQYF	TGTGCCAGCAGCGACGGGGCTAGCGGGGCTATAGAGACCCAGTACTTC
few	TRBV7-9	TRBD2	TRBJ2-7	CWRGSGSYEQYF	TGTTGGCGGGGTAGCGGGTCCTACGAGCAGTACTTC
many	TRBV7-2	-	TRBJ1-4	CASSPGAEDEKLFF	TGTGCCAGCAGCCCAGGGGCGGAGGATGAAAAACTGTTTTTT
many	TRBV2	-	TRBJ1-5	CASSEARRNNQPQHF	TGTGCCAGCAGTGAAGCCAGGCGGAACAATCAGCCCCAGCATTTT
-	TRBV5-1	TRBD1	TRBJ1-1	CASSLGDRVAFF	TGCGCCAGCAGCTTGGGGGACAGGGTAGCTTTCTTT
-	TRBV29-1	-	TRBJ2-4	CSGTGTFNIQYF	TGCAGCGGAACCGGGACTTTCAACATTCAGTACTTC
many	TRBV19	-	TRBJ1-2	CASWTVGYGYTF	TGTGCCAGTTGGACGGTGGGCTATGGCTACACCTTC
many	TRBV19	-	TRBJ1-5	CASSIVDQPQHF	TGTGCCAGTAGTATAGTGGATCAGCCCCAGCATTTT
many	TRBV9	-	TRBJ1-1	CASSVDGGDTEAFF	TGTGCCAGCAGCGTAGACGGGGGAGACACTGAAGCTTTCTTT
many	TRBV27	-	TRBJ1-5	CASSFRGYSNQPQHF	TGTGCCAGCAGTTTCAGAGGGTATAGCAATCAGCCCCAGCATTTT
many	TRBV7-8	TRBD1	TRBJ2-5	CASSPGTGEGQTQYF	TGTGCCAGCAGCCCCGGGACAGGGGAAGGGCAGACCCAGTACTTC
-	TRBV20-1	TRBD2	TRBJ2-7	CSAGRDYEQYF	TGCAGTGCAGGGAGGGACTACGAGCAGTACTTC
many	TRBV30	-	TRBJ1-1	CACRSVPGAEAFF	TGTGCCTGTCGTTCTGTCCCTGGGGCTGAAGCTTTCTTT
many	TRBV20-1	TRBD1	TRBJ1-4	CSASATGGHEKLFF	TGCAGTGCTTCCGCGACAGGGGGACATGAAAAACTGTTTTTT
-	TRBV6-2/TRBV6-3	-	TRBJ1-2	CASSSPGFYGYTF	TGTGCCAGCAGTTCCCCGGGGTTTTATGGCTACACCTTC
-	TRBV9	-	TRBJ2-1	CASSVGAVKLDEQFF	TGTGCCAGCAGCGTAGGAGCGGTTAAGTTGGATGAGCAGTTCTTC
-	TRBV7-9	TRBD2	TRBJ2-1	CASSLASGRTNEQFF	TGTGCCAGCAGCTTGGCTAGCGGGAGAACGAATGAGCAGTTCTTC
-	TRBV7-2	-	TRBJ1-1	CASSLAGGYGFF	TGTGCCAGCAGCTTAGCGGGCGGATATGGTTTCTTT
-	TRBV7-9	-	TRBJ2-1	CASSFIAGPYNEQFF	TGTGCCAGCAGCTTTATTGCGGGACCCTACAATGAGCAGTTCTTC
many	TRBV20-1	-	TRBJ2-1	CSARPYNEQFF	TGCAGTGCTAGACCTTACAATGAGCAGTTCTTC
many	TRBV19	-	TRBJ2-3	CASSSTLTDTQYF	TGTGCCAGTTCCTCCACTCTGACAGATACGCAGTATTTT